The rows below give T cell receptor beta chains drawn from one sample of a study of cytomegalovirus exposure and HLA in healthy donors. Assay: immunoSEQ multiplex PCR; the TCRdb copy retains only in-frame clones and omits some. The table lists some 100,000 clones, 76% of them singletons. The specimen was PBMCs. These receptors were collected from a woman in her fifties or sixties in good health and CMV-seropositive. Both conserved end residues are part of each CDR3. A D gene is named only where the DNA matches it firmly. A row's size may be missing; if present it is once, few, many or a size class.

j_call: TRBJ2-4
d_call: -
clone_size: -
v_call: TRBV5-4
cdr3_aa: CASSLQGTKNIQYF
cdr3_nt: TGTGCCAGCAGCTTACAGGGTACTAAAAACATTCAGTACTTC

j_call: TRBJ2-7
d_call: -
clone_size: -
v_call: TRBV5-1
cdr3_aa: CASNEGLPPYEQYF
cdr3_nt: TGCGCCAGCAACGAGGGACTCCCCCCCTACGAGCAGTACTTC

j_call: TRBJ2-2
d_call: -
clone_size: few
v_call: TRBV7-9
cdr3_aa: CASSLLAKNTGELFF
cdr3_nt: TGTGCCAGCAGCTTATTAGCGAAGAACACCGGGGAGCTGTTTTTT

j_call: TRBJ2-7
d_call: TRBD1
clone_size: -
v_call: TRBV9
cdr3_aa: CASSPLGGPYEQYF
cdr3_nt: TGTGCCAGCAGCCCCTTAGGGGGCCCCTACGAGCAGTACTTC

j_call: TRBJ1-2
d_call: -
clone_size: once
v_call: TRBV11-2
cdr3_aa: CASSLRTEANYGYTF
cdr3_nt: TGTGCCAGCAGCTTAAGGACAGAAGCTAACTATGGCTACACCTTC

j_call: TRBJ2-2
d_call: TRBD1
clone_size: -
v_call: TRBV4-1
cdr3_aa: CASGAGTANTGELFF
cdr3_nt: TGCGCCAGCGGCGCCGGGACAGCGAACACCGGGGAGCTGTTTTTT

j_call: TRBJ2-2
d_call: -
clone_size: -
v_call: TRBV19
cdr3_aa: CASTLRQDSGELFF
cdr3_nt: TGTGCCAGTACCCTAAGACAGGACAGCGGGGAGCTGTTTTTT

j_call: TRBJ1-5
d_call: TRBD1
clone_size: -
v_call: TRBV6-1
cdr3_aa: CASSEGDRGNQPQHF
cdr3_nt: TGTGCCAGCAGTGAAGGGGACAGGGGCAATCAGCCCCAGCATTTT

j_call: TRBJ1-4
d_call: -
clone_size: -
v_call: TRBV14
cdr3_aa: CASSPNRVPNEKLFF
cdr3_nt: TGTGCCAGCAGCCCAAACAGGGTTCCTAATGAAAAACTGTTTTTT

j_call: TRBJ2-3
d_call: -
clone_size: once
v_call: TRBV4-1
cdr3_aa: CASSQPLRGSSTDTQYF
cdr3_nt: TGCGCCAGCAGCCAACCCCTCCGCGGGTCGAGCACAGATACGCAGTATTTT

j_call: TRBJ2-7
d_call: -
clone_size: once
v_call: TRBV6-6
cdr3_aa: CASSLGGFNYEQYF
cdr3_nt: TGTGCCAGCAGCTTGGGAGGATTTAACTACGAGCAGTACTTC

j_call: TRBJ1-1
d_call: TRBD1
clone_size: -
v_call: TRBV6-5
cdr3_aa: CASSYGGGRSTEAFF
cdr3_nt: TGTGCCAGCAGTTACGGAGGGGGCAGAAGTACTGAAGCTTTCTTT

j_call: TRBJ2-2
d_call: -
clone_size: once
v_call: TRBV6-7
cdr3_aa: CASSYSKSMRLFF
cdr3_nt: TGTGCCAGCAGTTACTCGAAATCTATGAGGCTGTTTTTT

j_call: TRBJ2-7
d_call: TRBD2
clone_size: -
v_call: TRBV7-2
cdr3_aa: CASSPAGREQQYF
cdr3_nt: TGTGCCAGCAGCCCGGCGGGGCGGGAGCAACAGTACTTC

j_call: TRBJ1-1
d_call: -
clone_size: -
v_call: TRBV7-9
cdr3_aa: CASSSGLGEAFF
cdr3_nt: TGTGCCAGCAGCTCCGGACTGGGAGAAGCTTTCTTT

j_call: TRBJ1-2
d_call: TRBD1
clone_size: -
v_call: TRBV9
cdr3_aa: CASSVATGQGIYTF
cdr3_nt: TGTGCCAGCAGCGTAGCTACGGGACAGGGTATCTACACCTTC

j_call: TRBJ2-2
d_call: TRBD1
clone_size: few
v_call: TRBV6-5
cdr3_aa: CASRTGTGAGGELFF
cdr3_nt: TGTGCCAGCAGAACCGGGACAGGGGCCGGCGGGGAGCTGTTTTTT

j_call: TRBJ2-1
d_call: -
clone_size: once
v_call: TRBV10-3
cdr3_aa: CAISETTRDNEQFF
cdr3_nt: TGTGCCATCAGTGAGACCACCAGGGACAATGAGCAGTTCTTC

j_call: TRBJ1-6
d_call: -
clone_size: few
v_call: TRBV2
cdr3_aa: CASSELSTSPLHF
cdr3_nt: TGTGCCAGCAGTGAATTGAGTACTTCACCCCTCCACTTT

j_call: TRBJ2-7
d_call: TRBD2
clone_size: once
v_call: TRBV9
cdr3_aa: CASSGSGKRAREQYF
cdr3_nt: TGTGCCAGCAGCGGTAGCGGGAAGCGGGCTCGGGAGCAGTACTTC

j_call: TRBJ1-1
d_call: TRBD1
clone_size: few
v_call: TRBV11-2
cdr3_aa: CASSSLDRGRTEAFF
cdr3_nt: TGTGCCAGCAGCTCTCTGGACAGGGGGCGGACTGAAGCTTTCTTT

j_call: TRBJ2-7
d_call: -
clone_size: -
v_call: TRBV18
cdr3_aa: CASSPSGVGEQYF
cdr3_nt: TGTGCCAGCTCACCATCAGGGGTGGGAGAGCAGTACTTC

j_call: TRBJ2-2
d_call: TRBD1
clone_size: -
v_call: TRBV29-1
cdr3_aa: CSVTNRGTGELFF
cdr3_nt: TGCAGCGTAACCAACAGGGGAACCGGGGAGCTGTTTTTT

j_call: TRBJ2-2
d_call: -
clone_size: -
v_call: TRBV2
cdr3_aa: CASSRTRDGELFF
cdr3_nt: TGTGCCAGCAGTCGAACTAGGGACGGGGAGCTGTTTTTT

j_call: TRBJ2-6
d_call: -
clone_size: once
v_call: TRBV5-1
cdr3_aa: CASSAGQPTSGANVLTF
cdr3_nt: TGCGCCAGCAGCGCCGGACAGCCGACCTCTGGGGCCAACGTCCTGACTTTC